The next 27 T cell receptor beta chains were all read from a single sample in a study of T-cell reconstitution after alpha-beta-depleted transplantation in children. The authors prepared the TCRbeta library with unique molecular identifiers. TCRdb independently ran MiXCR on the PCR reads; one entry per CDR3 protein. The sample lists around 300,000 distinct CDR3 sequences; 23% were seen once. Sequencing was performed on PBMCs, mostly from graft donor cells, taken 180 days after TCRalphabeta/CD19-depleted stem cell transplant. The receptors shown here come from a male patient younger than 18 who had a stem cell transplant for acute lymphoblastic leukemia, so the T cells may come from the graft donor.

DNA for the CDR3: TGTGCCAGCAGTTTAACCTCCGGGACAGTAAACACTGAAGCTTTCTTT. This codes for CASSLTSGTVNTEAFF. The genes are TRBV12-3 or TRBV12-4 and TRBJ1-1; 7 positions agree with TRBD1. The CDR3 has 16 amino acids. Losses at the gene ends were 2 bases for V and 2 bases for J; bases not matched to a gene: 8.

In its sample, this clonotype was seen a few times. The rearrangement uses TRBV15 and TRBJ2-1; D remains ambiguous. The CDR3 consists of 16 residues. V lost 5 bases to trimming and J lost 5 bases, with 19 bases between them. CDR1 is LNHNV, CDR2 YYDKDF, per germline (reference sequence). This CDR3 is CATSPMGYLRHNEQFF. Written as DNA, the CDR3 is TGTGCCACCAGCCCTATGGGATACCTACGACACAATGAGCAGTTCTTC.

This clonotype has just a few counts. This chain joins TRBV12-3 or TRBV12-4 and TRBJ2-2; 8 positions agree with TRBD1. This CDR3 is built from 16 residues. With 5 bases clipped from V and 6 bases from J, the junction kept 11 bases outside the gene matches. The chain's CDR3 is CASSPGQGRVPGELFF. Written as DNA, the CDR3 is TGTGCCAGCAGTCCCGGACAGGGAAGAGTCCCCGGGGAGCTGTTTTTT.

V usage is TRBV11-2 and J usage is TRBJ2-7; 11 bases are shared with TRBD2. Germline V lookup: CDR1 SGHAT, CDR2 FQNNGV. This CDR3 has 17 residues. With 4 bases clipped from V and 3 bases from J, the junction kept 11 bases outside the gene matches. Here the CDR3 DNA reads TGTGCCAGCAGCTCGTTCCGGGCTAGCGGGAGGAGCTACGAGCAGTACTTC. It specifies CASSSFRASGRSYEQYF.

This clonotype has a handful of counts. The J gene is TRBJ2-7, the V gene TRBV20-1; D is perhaps TRBD2 (5 bases). This CDR3 has 14 amino acids. Looked up from germline, CDR1 is DFQATT and CDR2 is SNEGSKA (reference sequence). The V and J ends lost 5 bases and 3 bases respectively, with 17 bases between them. CDR3 residues: CSALKRLGGYEQYF. The CDR3 coding sequence is TGCAGTGCTCTCAAGCGGTTGGGTGGCTACGAGCAGTACTTC.

This chain links TRBV24-1 with TRBJ1-5, with 7 nucleotides matching TRBD1. CDR1 and CDR2 from the germline V gene are KGHDR and SFDVKD. The CDR3 sequence is 18 residues long. V trimming: 4 bases; J trimming: 0 bases; junction bases outside the gene matches: 11. The CDR3: CATSDTGATVYSNQPQHF. The CDR3 DNA reads TGTGCCACCAGTGACACAGGGGCAACGGTCTATAGCAATCAGCCCCAGCATTTT.

The gene calls are TRBV10-3 and TRBJ2-3; possibly TRBD1 for D (5 bases). The CDR3 contains 14 residues. V dropped 3 bases and J dropped 3 bases, with 10 bases sitting between them. Per germline, CDR1 ENHRY and CDR2 SYGVKD. The CDR3 reads CAISDRVWTDTQYF. Written as DNA, the CDR3 is TGTGCCATCAGTGACAGGGTTTGGACAGATACGCAGTATTTT.

As to this clonotype: An end of the junction does not agree with germline; a read error may underlie this. The chain uses TRBV29-1 and TRBJ2-6, with D perhaps TRBD2 (6 bases). The V gene's germline CDR1 is SQVTM and CDR2 ANQGSEA. The CDR3 is made up of 13 amino acids. CDR3 DNA: TGCAGCGGTCGGGACTCTGGGTCCAACGTCCTGACTTTC. As protein: CSGRDSGSNVLTF.

The J gene is TRBJ2-7, the V gene TRBV9; TRBD2 agrees at 10 bases. Germline CDR1 is SGDLS and CDR2 is YYNGEE. The J segment lost 5 bases and the V segment lost 4 bases, leaving 6 bases of the junction unmatched. The CDR3 runs 14 residues. CDR3 in amino acids: CASSLLAGANEQYF. As DNA, the CDR3 is TGTGCCAGCAGCTTGCTAGCGGGAGCTAACGAGCAGTACTTC.

The chain couples TRBV27 to TRBJ1-4; TRBD1 matches at 12 bases. V was clipped by 5 bases and J by 3 bases; unmatched bases: 19. This CDR3 contains 21 residues. Germline CDR1 and CDR2: MNHEY and SMNVEV (reference sequence). CDR3 nucleotide sequence: TGTGCCAGCAGTCCCGTAAGCCTCCAGGGACAGGGGGCGCGGGCTAATGAAAAACTGTTTTTT. The encoded protein is CASSPVSLQGQGARANEKLFF.

This rearrangement joins TRBV20-1 to TRBJ2-7; weak D call: TRBD2 (5 bases). The germline V and J ends were trimmed by 3 bases and 0 bases, with 12 bases remaining between them. This CDR3 has 14 residues. Germline loops: CDR1 DFQATT, CDR2 SNEGSKA (reference sequence). The CDR3 DNA follows: TGCAGTGCTAGGGGATTAGCGAGCTCCTACGAGCAGTACTTC. This encodes CSARGLASSYEQYF.

The rearrangement links TRBV4-2 to TRBJ2-5; TRBD2 matches at 10 bases. Germline CDR1 and CDR2: LGHNA and YNFKEQ. With 3 bases clipped from V and 0 bases from J, the junction kept 13 bases outside the gene matches. The CDR3 length is 19 residues. The CDR3 loop is CASSQILAGAFGDQETQYF. DNA for the CDR3: TGTGCCAGCAGCCAGATCCTAGCGGGAGCTTTCGGGGACCAAGAGACCCAGTACTTC.

This clonotype was seen more than once but under ten times. J is TRBJ2-1 and V is TRBV3-1, with TRBD2 matching 10 bases. Germline V gene data show CDR1 as LGHDT and CDR2 as YNNKEL (reference sequence). This CDR3 contains 15 residues. V dropped 4 bases and J dropped 10; count of bases not matched to a gene: 10. CDR3 loop: CASSPRLAGGKEQFF. The CDR3 DNA sequence: TGTGCCAGCAGCCCCCGACTAGCGGGTGGCAAAGAGCAGTTCTTC.

The chain has TRBV20-1 and TRBJ2-3, with D possibly TRBD1 on 6 matching bases. Germline V gene sequence: CDR1 DFQATT, CDR2 SNEGSKA (reference sequence). With 0 bases removed from V and 0 bases from J, the gap between germline ends came to 10 bases. The CDR3 loop spans 15 amino acids. The CDR3 sequence is CSARDYRVSTDTQYF. CDR3 nucleotides: TGCAGTGCTAGAGATTACAGGGTCAGCACAGATACGCAGTATTTT.

This clonotype was found a few times. This chain links TRBV29-1 with TRBJ2-3; maybe TRBD2 (6 bases). Germline CDR1 and CDR2: SQVTM and ANQGSEA. Trimming shortened V by 0 bases and J by 6 bases, and 16 bases separated the two germline ends. This CDR3 has 15 residues. In DNA form, the CDR3 reads TGCAGCGTTGAAGATCAAGCGCGGGGAGCGGATACGCAGTATTTT. It translates to CSVEDQARGADTQYF.

This rearrangement joins TRBV2 to TRBJ2-3; D uncertain. The V and J ends lost 10 bases and 4 bases respectively, with 15 bases between them. This CDR3 region has 13 residues. Germline CDR1 reads SNHLY; CDR2 reads FYNNEI. The CDR3 protein is CANLHALADTQYF. Here the CDR3 DNA reads TGTGCCAACCTCCACGCCCTCGCAGATACGCAGTATTTT.

The rearrangement joins TRBV12-3 or TRBV12-4 to TRBJ2-1; 9 bases fit TRBD1. The CDR3 sequence is 14 residues long. V shed 6 bases, J shed 14 bases, and the junction held 14 bases outside the gene matches. The CDR3, as DNA: TGTGCCAGCAGGGGACAGGGAAGAGGTAGCGGCGAGTTCTTC. Amino acid sequence: CASRGQGRGSGEFF.

This clonotype was counted only a few times. The V call is TRBV7-6, the J call TRBJ2-1, with 7 bases identical to TRBD2. With 1 base clipped from V and 6 bases from J, the junction kept 9 bases outside the gene matches. This CDR3 is 16 amino acids long. The germline gives CDR1 SGHVS, CDR2 FNYEAQ. The CDR3 DNA reads TGTGCCAGCAGCTTAGGAGGAAGCGGGAAGGGCAATGAGCAGTTCTTC. Protein product: CASSLGGSGKGNEQFF.

There are a few counts of this clonotype. The chain is built from TRBV6-1 and TRBJ1-3; TRBD1 matches 7 bases. The CDR3 is made up of 16 amino acids. From germline, CDR1 is MNHNS and CDR2 SASEGT. With 5 bases clipped from V and 0 bases from J, the junction kept 7 bases outside the gene matches. CDR3 residues: CASSPGQTLSGNTIYF. The CDR3 coding sequence is TGTGCCAGCAGTCCGGGACAGACGCTCTCTGGAAACACCATATATTTT.

This clonotype appeared a few times. V and J are TRBV21-1 and TRBJ1-1. TRBV21-1 is a pseudogene locus. This CDR3 contains 14 residues. CDR3 nucleotides: TGTGCCAGCAGCTTAACCGAGGGGAACACTGAAGCTTTCTTT. Encoded protein: CASSLTEGNTEAFF.

This clonotype came up a few times. The V call is TRBV5-6, the J call TRBJ2-7; 7 nucleotides align to TRBD1. CDR1 and CDR2 (germline): SGHDT, YYEEEE. This CDR3 has 14 residues. V lost 6 bases to trimming and J lost 3 bases; unmatched junction nucleotides: 9. CDR3 in DNA: TGTGCCAGCACCCAAGACAGGGCTGACTACGAGCAGTACTTC. Translation: CASTQDRADYEQYF.

This clonotype was counted a few times. The J gene is TRBJ1-2, the V gene TRBV7-3, with a possible D match to TRBD1 (6 bases). Germline CDR1 and CDR2: SGHTA and FQGTGA. CDR3 size: 14 residues. The V end lost 0 bases, the J end lost 4 bases, and 9 bases lay between the germline ends. The CDR3 is CASSLTGGGYGYTF. As DNA, the CDR3 is TGTGCCAGCAGCTTAACTGGAGGGGGCTATGGCTACACCTTC.

This clonotype came up many times. J is TRBJ1-1 and V is TRBV12-3 or TRBV12-4; 7 bases agree with TRBD1. The CDR3 is 12 amino acids. The ends lost 5 bases at V and 6 bases at J; junction bases unmatched: 3. CDR3 sequence: CASSDRVAEAFF. CDR3 in DNA: TGTGCCAGCAGTGACAGGGTGGCTGAAGCTTTCTTT.

The chain carries TRBV15 and TRBJ2-3; 11 nucleotides align to TRBD1. This CDR3 comprises 17 residues. Germline loops: CDR1 LNHNV, CDR2 YYDKDF (reference sequence). The V segment lost 1 base and the J segment 5 bases; nucleotides outside the gene matches: 8. Here the CDR3 DNA reads TGTGCCACCAGCAGAGTGCTAACCGGGACAGGGGGAGATACGCAGTATTTT. Translation: CATSRVLTGTGGDTQYF.

This clonotype was recorded at least ten times. The V and J genes are TRBV12-3 or TRBV12-4 and TRBJ1-2; possibly TRBD1 for D (6 bases). CDR3 size: 13 residues. V lost 5 bases, J lost 4 bases, and 11 bases lay in between. The CDR3 loop is CASSEDRPYGYTF. Written as DNA, the CDR3 is TGTGCCAGCAGTGAGGACAGACCCTATGGCTACACCTTC.

The V call is TRBV19, the J call TRBJ2-7; 8 positions agree with TRBD1. The J segment lost 3 bases and the V segment lost 3 bases, leaving 4 bases of the junction unmatched. From germline, CDR1 is LNHDA and CDR2 SQIVND (reference sequence). This CDR3 spans 14 amino acids. CDR3 amino acids: CASSIPGTGYEQYF. The CDR3 DNA reads as TGTGCCAGTAGTATTCCCGGGACAGGCTACGAGCAGTACTTC.

This clonotype was counted a few times. The J gene is TRBJ1-2, the V gene TRBV12-3 or TRBV12-4; no definite D call. CDR3 length equals 14 residues. V dropped 1 base and J dropped 8 bases, with 14 bases sitting between them. In nucleotides, the CDR3 is TGTGCCAGCAGTTTAGAAGGTCGCGCCAGGGGCTACACCTTC. Translated: CASSLEGRARGYTF.